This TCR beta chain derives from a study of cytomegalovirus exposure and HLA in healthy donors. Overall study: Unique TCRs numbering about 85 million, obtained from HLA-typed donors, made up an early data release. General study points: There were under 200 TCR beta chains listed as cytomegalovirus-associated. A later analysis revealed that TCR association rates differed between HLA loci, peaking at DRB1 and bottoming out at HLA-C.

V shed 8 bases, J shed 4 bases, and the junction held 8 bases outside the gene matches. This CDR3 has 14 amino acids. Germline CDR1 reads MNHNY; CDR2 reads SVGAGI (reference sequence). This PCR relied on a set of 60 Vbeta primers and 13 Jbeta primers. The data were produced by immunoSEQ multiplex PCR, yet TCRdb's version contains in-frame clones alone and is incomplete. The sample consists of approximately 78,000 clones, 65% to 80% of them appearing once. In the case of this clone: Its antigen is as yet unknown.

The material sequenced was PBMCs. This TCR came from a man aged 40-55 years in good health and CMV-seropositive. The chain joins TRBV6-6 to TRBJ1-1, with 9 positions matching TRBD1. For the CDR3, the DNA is TGTGCCAGCTCATTACAGGGGGCGCCCACTGAAGCTTTCTTT. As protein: CASSLQGAPTEAFF.